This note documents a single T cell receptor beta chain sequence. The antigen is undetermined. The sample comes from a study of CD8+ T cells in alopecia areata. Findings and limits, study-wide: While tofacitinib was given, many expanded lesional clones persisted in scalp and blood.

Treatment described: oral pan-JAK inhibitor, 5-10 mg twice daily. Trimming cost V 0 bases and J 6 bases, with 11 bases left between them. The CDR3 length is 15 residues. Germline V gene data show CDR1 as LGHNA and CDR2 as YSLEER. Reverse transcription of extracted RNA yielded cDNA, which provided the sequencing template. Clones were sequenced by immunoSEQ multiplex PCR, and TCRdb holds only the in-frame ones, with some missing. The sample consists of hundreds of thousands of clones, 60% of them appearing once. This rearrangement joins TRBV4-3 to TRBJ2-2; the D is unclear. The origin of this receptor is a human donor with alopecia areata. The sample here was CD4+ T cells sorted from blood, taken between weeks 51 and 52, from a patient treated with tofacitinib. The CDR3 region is CASSQELTDAGELFF. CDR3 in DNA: TGCGCCAGCAGCCAAGAACTGACCGACGCCGGGGAGCTGTTTTTT.